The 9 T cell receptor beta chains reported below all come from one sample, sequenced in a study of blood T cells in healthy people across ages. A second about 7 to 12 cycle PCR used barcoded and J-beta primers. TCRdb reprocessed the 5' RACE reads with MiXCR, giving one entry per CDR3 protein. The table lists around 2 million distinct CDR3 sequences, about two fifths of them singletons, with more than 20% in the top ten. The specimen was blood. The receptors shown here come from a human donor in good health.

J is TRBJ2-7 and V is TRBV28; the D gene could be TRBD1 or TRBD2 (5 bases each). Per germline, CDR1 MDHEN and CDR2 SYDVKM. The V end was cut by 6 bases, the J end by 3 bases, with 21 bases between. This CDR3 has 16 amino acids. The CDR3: CASSPTGTRRIYEQYF. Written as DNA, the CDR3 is TGTGCCAGCAGCCCTACCGGGACCCGAAGAATCTACGAGCAGTACTTC.

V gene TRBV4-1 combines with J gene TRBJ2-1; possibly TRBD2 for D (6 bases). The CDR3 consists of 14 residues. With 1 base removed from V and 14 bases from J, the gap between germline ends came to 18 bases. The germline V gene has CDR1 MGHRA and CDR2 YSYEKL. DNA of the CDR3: TGCGCCAGCAGCCAAGCTCCCGGACTAACACTAGAGTTCTTC. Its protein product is CASSQAPGLTLEFF.

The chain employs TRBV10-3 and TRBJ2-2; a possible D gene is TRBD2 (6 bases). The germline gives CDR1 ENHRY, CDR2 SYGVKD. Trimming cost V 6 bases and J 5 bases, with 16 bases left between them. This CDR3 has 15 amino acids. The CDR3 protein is CAISPTADYTGELFF. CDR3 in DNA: TGTGCCATCAGCCCGACGGCGGACTATACCGGGGAGCTGTTTTTT.

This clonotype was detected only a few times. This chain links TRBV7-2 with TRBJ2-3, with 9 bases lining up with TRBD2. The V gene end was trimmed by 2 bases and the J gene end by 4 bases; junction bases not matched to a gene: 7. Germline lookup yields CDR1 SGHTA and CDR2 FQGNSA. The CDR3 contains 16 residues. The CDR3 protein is CASSLTGTSPPDTQYF. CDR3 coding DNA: TGTGCCAGCAGCTTAACCGGGACTAGCCCCCCAGATACGCAGTATTTT.

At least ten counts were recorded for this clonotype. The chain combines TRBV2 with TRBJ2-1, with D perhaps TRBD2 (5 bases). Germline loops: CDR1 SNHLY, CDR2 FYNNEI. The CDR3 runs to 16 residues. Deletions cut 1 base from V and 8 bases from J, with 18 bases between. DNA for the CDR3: TGTGCCAGCAGTGAAGTGATGTCGGACTCCTTCCATGAGCAGTTCTTC. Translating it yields CASSEVMSDSFHEQFF.

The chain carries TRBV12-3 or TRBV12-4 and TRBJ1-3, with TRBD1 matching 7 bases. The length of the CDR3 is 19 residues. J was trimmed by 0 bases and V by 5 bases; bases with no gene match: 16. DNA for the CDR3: TGTGCCAGCAGTCTCCGGGACAGTCCGCATGTTAGCTCTGGAAACACCATATATTTT. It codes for CASSLRDSPHVSSGNTIYF.

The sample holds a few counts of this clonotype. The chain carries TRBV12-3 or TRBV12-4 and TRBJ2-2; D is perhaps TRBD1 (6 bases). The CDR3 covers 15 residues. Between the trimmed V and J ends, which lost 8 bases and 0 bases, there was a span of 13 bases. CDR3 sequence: CASGQTSSNTGELFF. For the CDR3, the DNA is TGTGCCAGCGGACAGACCTCTTCGAACACCGGGGAGCTGTTTTTT.

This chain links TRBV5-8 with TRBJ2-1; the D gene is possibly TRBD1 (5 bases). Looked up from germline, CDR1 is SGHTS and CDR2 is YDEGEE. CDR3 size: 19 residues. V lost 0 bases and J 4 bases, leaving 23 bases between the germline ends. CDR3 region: CASSLDRTSRSSDYNEQFF. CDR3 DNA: TGTGCCAGCAGCTTGGATAGGACAAGCAGATCGTCCGATTACAATGAGCAGTTCTTC.

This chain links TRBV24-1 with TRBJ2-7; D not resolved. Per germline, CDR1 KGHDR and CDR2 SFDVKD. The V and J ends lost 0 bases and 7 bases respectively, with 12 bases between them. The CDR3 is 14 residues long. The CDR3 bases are TGTGCCACCAGTGATTTGACCAACTACAATGAGCAGTACTTC. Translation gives CATSDLTNYNEQYF.